This T cell receptor (beta chain) was captured in a study of blood T cells in healthy people across ages. PCR was performed a second time for about 6 to 12 cycles using a sample-barcoded 5' primer and a J-beta primer mix. Each cDNA molecule carried a tag from a template-switch adaptor that contained 12 random nucleotides. TCRdb reanalysed the 5' RACE reads using MiXCR and keeps one entry per CDR3 protein. The sample shows roughly 1,300,000 distinct CDR3 sequences, 55% to 75% of them seen only once. For this clonotype: The antigen remains undetermined.

Study outcomes and limitations: Age advanced and TCR beta diversity per million T cells fell, roughly linearly. No conclusive comparison of naive versus antigen-experienced cells was possible with unsorted PBMCs.

CDR1 and CDR2 from the germline V gene are DFQATT and SNEGSKA (reference sequence). Trimming removed 0 bases from V and 6 bases from J; junction bases left unmatched: 16. The CDR3 consists of 19 residues. The sequenced sample was blood. The chain couples TRBV20-1 to TRBJ2-1; 11 bases match TRBD2. The TCR comes from a man younger than 35 in good health. CDR3 protein: CSARDRARHSGRAINEQFF. The CDR3 DNA reads as TGCAGTGCTAGAGATAGAGCCCGTCATAGCGGGAGGGCCATCAATGAGCAGTTCTTC.